A selection of T cell receptor beta chains follows, all from one sample in a study of cytomegalovirus exposure and HLA in healthy donors. Sequencing was performed with immunoSEQ multiplex PCR; in TCRdb, only in-frame clones are kept and a portion is missing. Among about 120,000 clones listed, 77% were seen once. Specimen: PBMCs. These receptors originate from a man aged 18 to 35 in good health and CMV-seropositive. CDR3s include the opening cysteine and the closing phenylalanine or tryptophan. A D gene is named only where the DNA matches it firmly. The listing skips clone size in some rows; elsewhere it reads once, few, many or a size class.

len: 14
v_gene: TRBV28
j_gene: TRBJ2-2
abundance: -
d_gene: TRBD1
CDR3aa: CAIKGQGDIGELFF
CDR3nt: TGTGCCATCAAGGGACAGGGTGACATCGGGGAGCTGTTTTTT

len: 15
v_gene: TRBV7-2
j_gene: TRBJ1-1
abundance: -
d_gene: -
CDR3aa: CASSLAGNMNTEAFF
CDR3nt: TGTGCCAGCAGCTTGGCCGGGAATATGAACACTGAAGCTTTCTTT

len: 15
v_gene: TRBV4-1
j_gene: TRBJ1-3
abundance: -
d_gene: -
CDR3aa: CASSQGGEYGNTIYF
CDR3nt: TGCGCCAGCAGCCAAGGAGGAGAGTACGGAAACACCATATATTTT

len: 15
v_gene: TRBV5-1
j_gene: TRBJ2-1
abundance: -
d_gene: -
CDR3aa: CASSLVRGGMDEQFF
CDR3nt: TGCGCCAGCAGCTTGGTGAGAGGAGGTATGGATGAGCAGTTCTTC

len: 13
v_gene: TRBV11-2
j_gene: TRBJ2-7
abundance: -
d_gene: TRBD1
CDR3aa: CASSPDRAREQYF
CDR3nt: TGTGCCAGCAGCCCGGACAGGGCTCGCGAGCAGTACTTC

len: 14
v_gene: TRBV6-6
j_gene: TRBJ1-3
abundance: -
d_gene: -
CDR3aa: CASREAGSGNTIYF
CDR3nt: TGTGCCAGCAGAGAGGCAGGGTCTGGAAACACCATATATTTT

len: 14
v_gene: TRBV5-4
j_gene: TRBJ2-5
abundance: -
d_gene: -
CDR3aa: CASSLGRGQETQYF
CDR3nt: TGTGCCAGCAGCTTGGGGAGGGGTCAAGAGACCCAGTACTTC

len: 14
v_gene: TRBV9
j_gene: TRBJ2-1
abundance: -
d_gene: -
CDR3aa: CASSFKLLSGEQFF
CDR3nt: TGTGCCAGCAGCTTTAAATTACTCAGCGGCGAGCAGTTCTTC

len: 14
v_gene: TRBV10-3
j_gene: TRBJ2-7
abundance: few
d_gene: -
CDR3aa: CAISAGDTYYEQYF
CDR3nt: TGTGCCATCAGTGCTGGGGACACCTACTACGAGCAGTACTTC

len: 14
v_gene: TRBV5-1
j_gene: TRBJ1-1
abundance: -
d_gene: -
CDR3aa: CASSLDRALPEAFF
CDR3nt: TGCGCCAGCAGCTTGGACAGGGCTCTACCTGAAGCTTTCTTT

len: 15
v_gene: TRBV7-8
j_gene: TRBJ2-1
abundance: -
d_gene: TRBD2
CDR3aa: CASSPGGGPYNEQFF
CDR3nt: TGTGCCAGCAGCCCCGGGGGGGGCCCCTACAATGAGCAGTTCTTC

len: 13
v_gene: TRBV2
j_gene: TRBJ2-5
abundance: -
d_gene: -
CDR3aa: CASSPAGMETQYF
CDR3nt: TGTGCCAGCTCCCCGGCGGGGATGGAGACCCAGTACTTC

len: 17
v_gene: TRBV13
j_gene: TRBJ2-2
abundance: -
d_gene: -
CDR3aa: CASSLGAGLTNTGELFF
CDR3nt: TGTGCCAGCAGCTTAGGGGCGGGACTTACGAACACCGGGGAGCTGTTTTTT

len: 16
v_gene: TRBV6-6
j_gene: TRBJ1-1
abundance: few
d_gene: TRBD1
CDR3aa: CATQPGTGGAGTEAFF
CDR3nt: TGTGCCACTCAACCCGGGACAGGGGGCGCTGGCACTGAAGCTTTCTTT

len: 14
v_gene: TRBV15
j_gene: TRBJ1-5
abundance: -
d_gene: -
CDR3aa: CATSVGQYNQPQHF
CDR3nt: TGTGCCACCAGCGTTGGGCAGTACAATCAGCCCCAGCATTTT

len: 12
v_gene: TRBV4-1
j_gene: TRBJ1-1
abundance: -
d_gene: -
CDR3aa: CASSPGGAEAFF
CDR3nt: TGCGCCAGCAGCCCTGGGGGGGCTGAAGCTTTCTTT

len: 17
v_gene: TRBV19
j_gene: TRBJ1-4
abundance: -
d_gene: -
CDR3aa: CASSIEILQAVNEKLFF
CDR3nt: TGTGCCAGTAGTATAGAGATTCTACAGGCGGTTAATGAAAAACTGTTTTTT

len: 14
v_gene: TRBV14
j_gene: TRBJ1-4
abundance: -
d_gene: TRBD1
CDR3aa: CASSRQGAGEKLFF
CDR3nt: TGTGCCAGCAGCCGTCAGGGGGCGGGGGAAAAACTGTTTTTT

len: 15
v_gene: TRBV6-1
j_gene: TRBJ2-1
abundance: -
d_gene: -
CDR3aa: CASSEGIAGVDEQFF
CDR3nt: TGTGCCAGCAGCGAAGGTATAGCCGGGGTCGATGAGCAGTTCTTC

len: 15
v_gene: TRBV7-2
j_gene: TRBJ2-3
abundance: once
d_gene: TRBD1
CDR3aa: CASQTGGFSTDTQYF
CDR3nt: TGTGCCAGCCAGACAGGGGGGTTTAGCACAGATACGCAGTATTTT

len: 16
v_gene: TRBV11-2
j_gene: TRBJ2-1
abundance: -
d_gene: TRBD2
CDR3aa: CASSSRLAGPYNEQFF
CDR3nt: TGTGCCAGCAGCTCAAGACTAGCGGGGCCCTACAATGAGCAGTTCTTC

len: 18
v_gene: TRBV7-9
j_gene: TRBJ2-6
abundance: -
d_gene: -
CDR3aa: CSSSRITVSDSGANVLTF
CDR3nt: TGTTCCAGCAGCAGAATTACAGTGAGTGACTCTGGGGCCAACGTCCTGACTTTC

len: 13
v_gene: TRBV11-3
j_gene: TRBJ2-7
abundance: -
d_gene: -
CDR3aa: CASSLGQGNEQYF
CDR3nt: TGTGCCAGCAGCTTAGGGCAGGGGAACGAGCAGTACTTC

len: 15
v_gene: TRBV18
j_gene: TRBJ1-1
abundance: -
d_gene: -
CDR3aa: CASSPPVGGGAEAFF
CDR3nt: TGTGCCAGCTCACCACCGGTCGGGGGGGGAGCTGAAGCTTTCTTT

len: 14
v_gene: TRBV5-1
j_gene: TRBJ1-4
abundance: once
d_gene: TRBD1
CDR3aa: CASSWTGRNEKLFF
CDR3nt: TGCGCCAGCAGCTGGACAGGCCGTAATGAAAAACTGTTTTTT

len: 16
v_gene: TRBV19
j_gene: TRBJ1-1
abundance: -
d_gene: -
CDR3aa: CASSLIGGRRNTEAFF
CDR3nt: TGTGCCAGTAGTCTTATAGGGGGACGGAGGAACACTGAAGCTTTCTTT

len: 13
v_gene: TRBV7-9
j_gene: TRBJ1-1
abundance: -
d_gene: -
CDR3aa: CASSFFIGTEAFF
CDR3nt: TGTGCCAGCAGCTTTTTTATCGGTACTGAAGCTTTCTTT

len: 15
v_gene: TRBV7-9
j_gene: TRBJ2-7
abundance: -
d_gene: -
CDR3aa: CASTSGTLTSYEQYF
CDR3nt: TGTGCCAGCACCTCCGGGACTCTTACTTCCTACGAGCAGTACTTC

len: 16
v_gene: TRBV30
j_gene: TRBJ2-1
abundance: -
d_gene: -
CDR3aa: CAWNPRTVLSYNEQFF
CDR3nt: TGTGCCTGGAACCCTAGGACAGTACTCTCCTACAATGAGCAGTTCTTC

len: 14
v_gene: TRBV11-2
j_gene: TRBJ1-5
abundance: -
d_gene: -
CDR3aa: CASSTEQANQPQHF
CDR3nt: TGTGCCAGCAGCACCGAACAGGCAAATCAGCCCCAGCATTTT

len: 14
v_gene: TRBV7-9
j_gene: TRBJ1-1
abundance: -
d_gene: -
CDR3aa: CASSSKGGNTEAFF
CDR3nt: TGTGCCAGCAGCTCCAAAGGAGGCAACACTGAAGCTTTCTTT

len: 18
v_gene: TRBV19
j_gene: TRBJ2-1
abundance: -
d_gene: TRBD2
CDR3aa: CASRSTLAGGPVYNEQFF
CDR3nt: TGTGCCAGTAGATCCACCCTAGCGGGAGGGCCGGTCTACAATGAGCAGTTCTTC

len: 13
v_gene: TRBV10-1
j_gene: TRBJ1-5
abundance: -
d_gene: -
CDR3aa: CASSEQQNQPQHF
CDR3nt: TGCGCCAGCAGTGAACAGCAAAATCAGCCCCAGCATTTT

len: 16
v_gene: TRBV5-6
j_gene: TRBJ2-1
abundance: -
d_gene: TRBD2
CDR3aa: CASSLLLAGGINEQFF
CDR3nt: TGTGCCAGCAGCTTGTTACTAGCGGGAGGTATCAATGAGCAGTTCTTC

len: 14
v_gene: TRBV19
j_gene: TRBJ1-1
abundance: -
d_gene: -
CDR3aa: CASSIDRVNTEAFF
CDR3nt: TGTGCCAGTAGTATAGACCGAGTGAACACTGAAGCTTTCTTT

len: 14
v_gene: TRBV5-1
j_gene: TRBJ2-3
abundance: -
d_gene: TRBD2
CDR3aa: CASSPAGGADTQYF
CDR3nt: TGCGCCAGCTCCCCGGCGGGGGGCGCAGATACGCAGTATTTT

len: 15
v_gene: TRBV7-3
j_gene: TRBJ2-7
abundance: -
d_gene: TRBD1
CDR3aa: CASSLAGGQDYEQYF
CDR3nt: TGTGCCAGCAGCTTAGCAGGGGGACAAGACTACGAGCAGTACTTC

len: 14
v_gene: TRBV2
j_gene: TRBJ1-2
abundance: -
d_gene: -
CDR3aa: CASKDRGGPYGYTF
CDR3nt: TGTGCCAGCAAAGATCGCGGAGGGCCCTATGGCTACACCTTC

len: 16
v_gene: TRBV7-9
j_gene: TRBJ1-3
abundance: -
d_gene: -
CDR3aa: CSSSLYRLSSGNTIYF
CDR3nt: TGTTCCAGCAGCTTATACAGGTTATCCTCTGGAAACACCATATATTTT

len: 15
v_gene: TRBV19
j_gene: TRBJ1-5
abundance: once
d_gene: -
CDR3aa: CASSTGRYSNQPQHF
CDR3nt: TGTGCCAGTTCAACAGGCCGGTATAGCAATCAGCCCCAGCATTTT

len: 13
v_gene: TRBV30
j_gene: TRBJ1-4
abundance: -
d_gene: -
CDR3aa: CASPGQGSEKLFF
CDR3nt: TGTGCCTCACCGGGACAAGGGAGCGAAAAACTGTTTTTT

len: 15
v_gene: TRBV28
j_gene: TRBJ2-4
abundance: -
d_gene: -
CDR3aa: CASSYRGLAKNIQYF
CDR3nt: TGTGCCAGCAGTTATCGGGGACTAGCCAAAAACATTCAGTACTTC

len: 13
v_gene: TRBV19
j_gene: TRBJ1-2
abundance: -
d_gene: -
CDR3aa: CASNFAGAYGYTF
CDR3nt: TGTGCCAGTAACTTCGCAGGGGCTTATGGCTACACCTTC

len: 15
v_gene: TRBV28
j_gene: TRBJ2-1
abundance: -
d_gene: TRBD1
CDR3aa: CASSLDRGPYNEQFF
CDR3nt: TGTGCCAGCAGTTTGGACAGGGGGCCGTACAATGAGCAGTTCTTC

len: 15
v_gene: TRBV5-1
j_gene: TRBJ2-2
abundance: -
d_gene: TRBD2
CDR3aa: CASSREERNTGELFF
CDR3nt: TGCGCCAGCAGCCGGGAGGAGAGAAACACCGGGGAGCTGTTTTTT

len: 11
v_gene: TRBV6-6
j_gene: TRBJ2-7
abundance: -
d_gene: -
CDR3aa: CATVLTYEQYF
CDR3nt: TGTGCCACCGTGTTAACCTACGAGCAGTACTTC

len: 15
v_gene: TRBV7-9
j_gene: TRBJ1-1
abundance: -
d_gene: -
CDR3aa: CASSLARTLNTEAFF
CDR3nt: TGTGCCAGCAGCTTAGCGCGGACACTGAACACTGAAGCTTTCTTT

len: 15
v_gene: TRBV4-1
j_gene: TRBJ1-1
abundance: -
d_gene: -
CDR3aa: CASSQDSRMNTEAFF
CDR3nt: TGCGCCAGCAGCCAAGATAGTAGAATGAACACTGAAGCTTTCTTT

len: 13
v_gene: TRBV12-5
j_gene: TRBJ2-3
abundance: -
d_gene: -
CDR3aa: CASGLPSTDTQYF
CDR3nt: TGTGCTAGTGGTTTGCCCTCCACAGATACGCAGTATTTT

len: 15
v_gene: TRBV28
j_gene: TRBJ1-1
abundance: -
d_gene: -
CDR3aa: CASSFPGVSNTEAFF
CDR3nt: TGTGCCAGCAGTTTCCCGGGGGTATCAAACACTGAAGCTTTCTTT

len: 16
v_gene: TRBV9
j_gene: TRBJ1-1
abundance: -
d_gene: -
CDR3aa: CASSVTGNVIGTEAFF
CDR3nt: TGTGCCAGCAGCGTAACAGGGAACGTGATAGGTACTGAAGCTTTCTTT

len: 13
v_gene: TRBV5-1
j_gene: TRBJ1-1
abundance: -
d_gene: TRBD1
CDR3aa: CASSSQGSTEAFF
CDR3nt: TGCGCCAGCAGCTCACAGGGGTCGACTGAAGCTTTCTTT

len: 14
v_gene: TRBV18
j_gene: TRBJ2-7
abundance: -
d_gene: -
CDR3aa: CASSPRTHSYEQYF
CDR3nt: TGTGCCAGCTCACCACGTACTCACTCCTACGAGCAGTACTTC

len: 12
v_gene: TRBV6-5
j_gene: TRBJ1-2
abundance: few
d_gene: TRBD1
CDR3aa: CASSSTGYGYTF
CDR3nt: TGTGCCAGCAGTTCGACAGGGTATGGCTACACCTTC

len: 10
v_gene: TRBV2
j_gene: TRBJ1-2
abundance: -
d_gene: -
CDR3aa: CASSEDRDHF
CDR3nt: TGTGCCAGCAGTGAAGACAGGGACCACTTC

len: 14
v_gene: TRBV5-6
j_gene: TRBJ1-4
abundance: -
d_gene: TRBD1
CDR3aa: CASSRDRVDEKLFF
CDR3nt: TGTGCCAGCAGCCGGGACAGGGTGGATGAAAAACTGTTTTTT

len: 16
v_gene: TRBV7-2
j_gene: TRBJ2-3
abundance: -
d_gene: TRBD2
CDR3aa: CASSSMVAGVGDTQYF
CDR3nt: TGTGCCAGCAGCTCCATGGTAGCGGGAGTGGGGGATACGCAGTATTTT